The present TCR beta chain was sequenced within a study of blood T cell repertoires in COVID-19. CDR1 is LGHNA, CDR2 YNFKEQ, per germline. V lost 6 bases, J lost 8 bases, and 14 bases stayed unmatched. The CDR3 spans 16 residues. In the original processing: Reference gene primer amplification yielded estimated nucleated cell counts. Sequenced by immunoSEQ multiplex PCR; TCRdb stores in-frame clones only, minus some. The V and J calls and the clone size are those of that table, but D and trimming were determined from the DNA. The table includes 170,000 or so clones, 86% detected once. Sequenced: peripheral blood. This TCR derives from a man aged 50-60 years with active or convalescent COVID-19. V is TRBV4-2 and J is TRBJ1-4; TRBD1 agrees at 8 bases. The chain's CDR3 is CASRGAQGELGEKLFF. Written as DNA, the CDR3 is TGTGCCAGCAGAGGGGCACAGGGGGAGTTGGGCGAAAAACTGTTTTTT.